This record covers a single T cell receptor (beta chain). The sample is drawn from a study of blood T cell repertoires in COVID-19. For the study at large: Acute and convalescent COVID-19 specimens originated in the United States, Italy and Spain. T cells, B-cell-depleted T cells, or PBMCs provided the cDNA or gDNA that served as material.

Germline V gene lookup returns CDR1 LNHDA and CDR2 SQIVND (reference sequence). This CDR3 region has 15 residues. With 6 bases clipped from V and 10 bases from J, the junction kept 11 bases outside the gene matches. In the original analysis: Researchers report that nucleated cell counts were estimated from reference gene primer amplification. Here immunoSEQ multiplex PCR was the method, and the copy in TCRdb shows in-frame clones only, minus some. D and trimming were read from the DNA, whereas the V and J calls and clone size are those reported in that table. The repertoire holds under 350,000 clones, with over 65% as singletons.

Sequenced input: peripheral blood. This TCR was sampled from a man aged 55 to 70 who had recovered from COVID-19. This rearrangement joins TRBV19 to TRBJ1-6, with 8 bases aligning to TRBD1. The CDR3 DNA reads as TGTGCCAGTAGCCTGACAGGGGATGTTGGGTCACCCCTCCACTTT. It is translated as CASSLTGDVGSPLHF.